The 4 T cell receptor beta chains listed next were all sequenced from one sample in a study of T cells in localized non-small cell lung cancer. Repertoires were generated with immunoSEQ multiplex PCR, while TCRdb's copy carries only in-frame clones and drops some. The repertoire includes tens of thousands of clones, 86% of them detected once, and 5.2% sits in the top ten. The sequencing used peripheral blood, collected before any cancer treatment. The receptors were sampled from a woman aged 40 to 75 with stage I lung adenocarcinoma.

The rearrangement uses TRBV30 and TRBJ2-1, with D unclear. CDR3 length: 10 residues. CDR1 is GTSNPN and CDR2 is SVGIG in the germline V gene (reference sequence). Deletions cut 2 bases from V and 8 bases from J, with 4 bases between. CDR3 in amino acids: CAWSRYEQFF. The CDR3 coding sequence is TGTGCCTGGAGTCGCTATGAGCAGTTCTTC.

This rearrangement joins TRBV7-3 to TRBJ1-2, with TRBD1 as a possible D gene (6 bases). Germline V gives CDR1 SGHTA, CDR2 FQGTGA. The ends were cut back, 0 bases at V and 10 bases at J, with 12 bases in the middle. The CDR3 covers 13 residues. The chain's CDR3 is CASSLTGGANYTF. The CDR3 bases are TGTGCCAGCAGCTTAACCGGGGGCGCGAACTACACCTTC.

This chain uses TRBV10-3 with TRBJ1-5, with a possible D match to TRBD1 (5 bases). Per germline, CDR1 ENHRY and CDR2 SYGVKD. Trimming removed 2 bases from V and 7 bases from J, with 12 bases in between. CDR3 length equals 14 residues. The chain's CDR3 is CAISEERDRQPQHF. For the CDR3, the DNA is TGTGCCATCAGTGAGGAAAGGGACCGCCAGCCCCAGCATTTT.

The chain is built from TRBV30 and TRBJ2-3; the D gene is possibly TRBD2 (6 bases). Germline CDR1 reads GTSNPN; CDR2 reads SVGIG (reference sequence). CDR3 length equals 12 residues. V lost 4 bases, J lost 7 bases, and 12 bases lay in between. The DNA for the CDR3 is TGTGCCTGGACCCGGGAGACCCATACGCAGTATTTT. Protein: CAWTRETHTQYF. The full variable domain, completed using reference TRBV30 and TRBJ2-3, is SQTIHQWPATLVQPVGSPLSLECTVEGTSNPNLYWYRQAAGRGLQLLFYSVGIGQISSEVPQNLSASRPQDRQFILSSKKLLLSDSGFYLCAWTRETHTQYFGPGTRLTVL.